The 23 T cell receptor beta chains in this list originate from one sample, sequenced in a study of monozygotic twins with inflammatory bowel disease. After re-calling the 5' RACE reads, TCRdb lists one entry per CDR3 protein, DNA absent. This listing includes around 370,000 distinct CDR3 sequences. Sample: blood. Every receptor here comes from a human donor with ulcerative colitis or Crohn's disease, or a healthy co-twin of an affected twin (not recorded which).

The chain employs TRBV9 and TRBJ2-7; TCRdb indicates TRBD1, and absent DNA this call remains unverified. CDR1 SGDLS and CDR2 YYNGEE come from the germline V gene. This CDR3 is 15 amino acids long. The CDR3: CASSAWTGQSYEQYF.

The rearrangement uses TRBV5-1 and TRBJ2-5; TCRdb's assignment of TRBD1 cannot be checked, as there is no DNA. The CDR3 is made up of 15 amino acids. Per the germline V gene, CDR1 is SGHRS and CDR2 is YFSETQ. This CDR3 reads CASSLAGTTEETQYF. The entire variable domain, with the rest obtained from reference TRBV5-1 and TRBJ2-5, is as follows: KAGVTQTPRYLIKTRGQQVTLSCSPISGHRSVSWYQQTPGQGLQFLFEYFSETQRNKGNFPGRFSGRQFSNSRSEMNVSTLELGDSALYLCASSLAGTTEETQYFGPGTRLLVL.

This chain connects TRBV12-3 or TRBV12-4 to TRBJ2-7. This CDR3 is built from 12 residues. CDR3 region: CASSFSVREQYF.

The chain joins TRBV10-3 to TRBJ2-1; TCRdb designates TRBD1, a call that cannot be tested without DNA. The CDR3 is 15 amino acids. Germline CDR1 and CDR2: ENHRY and SYGVKD. CDR3 loop: CAIRTGGVGPNEQFF.

This chain links TRBV30 with TRBJ1-1. CDR3 size: 12 residues. The V gene's germline CDR1 is GTSNPN and CDR2 SVGIG (reference sequence). Here the CDR3 reads CAWNLLGTEAFF.

J is TRBJ2-7 and V is TRBV12-3 or TRBV12-4; the D call from TCRdb, TRBD2, cannot be confirmed without DNA. The CDR3 runs to 19 residues. This CDR3 reads CASSGASISRSGGTYEQYF.

This chain joins TRBV18 and TRBJ1-1. Germline V gene sequence: CDR1 KGHSH, CDR2 LQKENI. The CDR3 is 15 amino acids. CDR3 amino acids: CASSLLPTPNTEAFF.

The chain is built from TRBV7-2 and TRBJ2-7; no DNA is available, so the TRBD1 call from TCRdb remains unchecked. Germline V gives CDR1 SGHTA, CDR2 FQGNSA. This CDR3 is 15 amino acids long. The CDR3 is CASSLALWGAREQYF. The complete variable domain, with remaining parts taken from reference TRBV7-2 and TRBJ2-7, reads GAGVSQSPSNKVTEKGKDVELRCDPISGHTALYWYRQSLGQGLEFLIYFQGNSAPDKSGLPSDRFSAERTGGSVSTLTIQRTQQEDSAVYLCASSLALWGAREQYFGPGTRLTVT.

The V and J genes are TRBV4-3 and TRBJ2-3. The germline V gene encodes CDR1 LGHNA and CDR2 YSLEER. This CDR3 is built from 13 residues. The CDR3 is CASSQDRNGAQYF.

The CDR3 reads CASSFFSADTQYF. This chain connects TRBV7-9 to TRBJ2-3. In germline, CDR1 is SEHNR, CDR2 FQNEAQ (reference sequence). This CDR3 is built from 13 residues.

The chain recombines TRBV4-1 with TRBJ2-6; TCRdb designates TRBD1, a call that cannot be tested without DNA. Germline CDR1 MGHRA, CDR2 YSYEKL. This CDR3 has 17 amino acids. The CDR3 loop reads CASSQDDREHGANVLTF.

The chain links TRBV7-9 to TRBJ1-6; TCRdb lists TRBD1, though no DNA is available to test this call. The CDR3 sequence is 13 residues long. Germline V gene data show CDR1 as SEHNR and CDR2 as FQNEAQ (reference sequence). CDR3 sequence reads: CASGGTDNSPLHF.

The chain couples TRBV12-3 or TRBV12-4 to TRBJ2-1; TCRdb designates TRBD1, a call that cannot be tested without DNA. This CDR3 comprises 13 residues. This chain's CDR3 is CASGPGQVFGQFF.

The rearrangement joins TRBV12-3 or TRBV12-4 to TRBJ1-4; there is no DNA to check the TCRdb D call of TRBD1. The CDR3 has 17 residues. CDR3 sequence reads: CASSSFGGQGIREKLFF.

The genes are TRBV7-8 and TRBJ2-7; TCRdb reports TRBD1, a call that lacks DNA to check it against. The germline V gene has CDR1 SGHVS and CDR2 FQNEAQ. The CDR3 is 15 residues long. CDR3 loop: CASSDLQGSHYEQYF.

The rearrangement links TRBV7-2 to TRBJ1-1. The CDR3 sequence is 15 residues long. From germline, CDR1 is SGHTA and CDR2 FQGNSA. The CDR3 is CASSQILGTGRVAFF. Filled out from reference TRBV7-2 and TRBJ1-1, the complete variable domain reads GAGVSQSPSNKVTEKGKDVELRCDPISGHTALYWYRQSLGQGLEFLIYFQGNSAPDKSGLPSDRFSAERTGGSVSTLTIQRTQQEDSAVYLCASSQILGTGRVAFFGQGTRLTVV.

V gene TRBV2 combines with J gene TRBJ2-7. This CDR3 region has 15 residues. The germline V gene has CDR1 SNHLY and CDR2 FYNNEI. CDR3 sequence: CASSEGRRIIYEQYF.

The V and J genes are TRBV6-5 and TRBJ1-6; TCRdb calls TRBD1, which cannot be checked without DNA. Germline CDR1 is MNHEY and CDR2 is SVGAGI. The CDR3 contains 15 residues. This CDR3 is CASSTTGERNSPLHF.

The chain links TRBV5-1 to TRBJ1-6; TCRdb indicates TRBD1, and absent DNA this call remains unverified. The CDR3 contains 16 residues. Germline V gene data show CDR1 as SGHRS and CDR2 as YFSETQ. CDR3 loop: CASSRQGSSYNSPLHF. The complete variable domain, with remaining parts taken from reference TRBV5-1 and TRBJ1-6, reads KAGVTQTPRYLIKTRGQQVTLSCSPISGHRSVSWYQQTPGQGLQFLFEYFSETQRNKGNFPGRFSGRQFSNSRSEMNVSTLELGDSALYLCASSRQGSSYNSPLHFGNGTRLTVT.

This chain uses TRBV7-2 with TRBJ2-7. The CDR3 runs to 16 residues. Per the germline V gene, CDR1 is SGHTA and CDR2 is FQGNSA. The CDR3 is CASSLGSAISSYEQYF.

V gene TRBV3-1 combines with J gene TRBJ2-5; the D call from TCRdb, TRBD1, cannot be confirmed without DNA. CDR1 and CDR2 from the germline V gene are LGHDT and YNNKEL (reference sequence). The CDR3 extends over 15 amino acids. CDR3 residues: CASSQGGAGQETQYF.

CDR3 sequence: CASYQNAGYSYNEQFF. The V gene is TRBV5-1, the J gene TRBJ2-1; TCRdb's D gene call, TRBD1, goes unchecked for lack of DNA. This CDR3 contains 16 residues. Germline V lookup: CDR1 SGHRS, CDR2 YFSETQ.

This rearrangement joins TRBV29-1 to TRBJ2-5; TCRdb selects TRBD1, and the lack of DNA leaves this call unchecked. This CDR3 is 20 amino acids long. Germline lookup yields CDR1 SQVTM and CDR2 ANQGSEA. The CDR3 region is CSVDSTGVPGVPPGGETQYF. Together with reference TRBV29-1 and TRBJ2-5, the CDR3 gives the full variable domain: SAVISQKPSRDICQRGTSLTIQCQVDSQVTMMFWYRQQPGQSLTLIATANQGSEATYESGFVIDKFPISRPNLTFSTLTVSNMSPEDSSIYLCSVDSTGVPGVPPGGETQYFGPGTRLLVL.